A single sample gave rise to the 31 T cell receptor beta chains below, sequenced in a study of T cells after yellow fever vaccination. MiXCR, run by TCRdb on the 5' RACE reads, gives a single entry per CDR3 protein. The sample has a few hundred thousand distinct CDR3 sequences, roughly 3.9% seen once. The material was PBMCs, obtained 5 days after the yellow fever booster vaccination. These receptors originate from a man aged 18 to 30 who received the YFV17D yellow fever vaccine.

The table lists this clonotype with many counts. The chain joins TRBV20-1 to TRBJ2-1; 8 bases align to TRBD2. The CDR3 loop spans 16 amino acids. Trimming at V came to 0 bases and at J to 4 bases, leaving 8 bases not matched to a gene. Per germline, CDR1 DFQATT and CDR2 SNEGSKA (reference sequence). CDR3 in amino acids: CSARDAIAGYYNEQFF. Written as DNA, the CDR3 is TGCAGTGCTAGAGATGCCATAGCGGGATATTACAATGAGCAGTTCTTC.

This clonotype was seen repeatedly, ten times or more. The CDR3 here is CASRGGSISGNTIYF. For the CDR3, the DNA is TGTGCCAGCAGGGGAGGCAGTATCTCTGGAAACACCATATATTTT. The chain employs TRBV6-5 and TRBJ1-3; unclear D gene. The CDR3 totals 15 residues. Looked up from germline, CDR1 is MNHEY and CDR2 is SVGAGI. Between the trimmed V and J ends, which lost 6 bases and 0 bases, there was a span of 12 bases.

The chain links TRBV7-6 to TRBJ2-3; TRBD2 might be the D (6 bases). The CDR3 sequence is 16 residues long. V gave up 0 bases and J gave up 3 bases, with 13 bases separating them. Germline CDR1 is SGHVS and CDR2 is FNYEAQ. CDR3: CASSLAAGRGTDTQYF. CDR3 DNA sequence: TGTGCCAGCAGCTTAGCGGCGGGGCGCGGGACAGATACGCAGTATTTT.

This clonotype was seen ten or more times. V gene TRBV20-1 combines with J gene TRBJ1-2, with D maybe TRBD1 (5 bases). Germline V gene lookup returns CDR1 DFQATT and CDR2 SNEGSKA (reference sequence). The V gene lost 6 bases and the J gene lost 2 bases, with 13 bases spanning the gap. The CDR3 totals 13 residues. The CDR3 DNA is TGCAGTGCCGGGCCCCCAGGGAACTATGGCTACACCTTC. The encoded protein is CSAGPPGNYGYTF.

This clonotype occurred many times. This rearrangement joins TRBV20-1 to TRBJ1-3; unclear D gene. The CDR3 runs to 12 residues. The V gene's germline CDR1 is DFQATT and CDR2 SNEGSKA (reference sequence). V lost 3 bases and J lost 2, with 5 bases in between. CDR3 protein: CSARIPGNTIYF. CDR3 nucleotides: TGCAGTGCTAGGATCCCTGGAAACACCATATATTTT.

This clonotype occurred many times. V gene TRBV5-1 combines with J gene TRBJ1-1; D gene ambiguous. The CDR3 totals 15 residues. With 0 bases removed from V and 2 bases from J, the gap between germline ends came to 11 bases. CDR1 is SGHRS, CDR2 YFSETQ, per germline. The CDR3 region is CASSLAVYSNTEAFF. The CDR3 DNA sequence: TGCGCCAGCAGCTTGGCCGTTTACAGTAACACTGAAGCTTTCTTT.

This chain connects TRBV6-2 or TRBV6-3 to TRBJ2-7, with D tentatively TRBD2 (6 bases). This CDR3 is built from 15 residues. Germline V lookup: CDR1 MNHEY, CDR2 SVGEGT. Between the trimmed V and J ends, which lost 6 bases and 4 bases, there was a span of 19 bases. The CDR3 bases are TGTGCCAGCAGCCCAGGCGGAGGGAGATTTTACGAGCAGTACGTC. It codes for CASSPGGGRFYEQYV.

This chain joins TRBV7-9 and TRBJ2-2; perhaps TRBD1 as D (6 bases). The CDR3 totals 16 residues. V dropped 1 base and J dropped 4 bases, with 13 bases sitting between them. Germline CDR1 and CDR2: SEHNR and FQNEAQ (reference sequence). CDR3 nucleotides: TGTGCCAGCAGCTTAGAGAGTGGGGGCGGCACCGGGGAGCTGTTTTTT. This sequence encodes CASSLESGGGTGELFF.

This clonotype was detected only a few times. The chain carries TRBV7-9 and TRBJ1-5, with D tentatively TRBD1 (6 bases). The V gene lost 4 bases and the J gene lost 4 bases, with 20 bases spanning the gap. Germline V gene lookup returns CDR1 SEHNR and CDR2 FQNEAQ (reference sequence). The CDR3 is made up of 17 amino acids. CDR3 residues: CASSSGQLGEPNQPQHF. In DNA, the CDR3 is TGTGCCAGCAGCTCCGGACAGTTAGGGGAACCGAATCAGCCCCAGCATTTT.

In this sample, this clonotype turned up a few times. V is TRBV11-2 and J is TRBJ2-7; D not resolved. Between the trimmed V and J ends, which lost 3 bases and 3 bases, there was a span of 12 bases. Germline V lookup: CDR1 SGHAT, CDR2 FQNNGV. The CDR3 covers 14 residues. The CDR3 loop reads CASSLGISDYEQYF. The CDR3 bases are TGTGCCAGCAGCTTGGGTATTTCGGACTACGAGCAGTACTTC. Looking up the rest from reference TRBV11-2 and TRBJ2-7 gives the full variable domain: EAGVAQSPRYKIIEKRQSVAFWCNPISGHATLYWYQQILGQGPKLLIQFQNNGVVDDSQLPKDRFSAERLKGVDSTLKIQPAKLEDSAVYLCASSLGISDYEQYFGPGTRLTVT.

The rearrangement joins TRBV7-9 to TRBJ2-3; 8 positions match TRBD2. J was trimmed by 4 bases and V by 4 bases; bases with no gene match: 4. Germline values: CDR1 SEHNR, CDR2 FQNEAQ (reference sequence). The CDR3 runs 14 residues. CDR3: CASSWGLGADTQYF. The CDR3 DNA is TGTGCCAGCAGCTGGGGACTAGGGGCAGATACGCAGTATTTT.

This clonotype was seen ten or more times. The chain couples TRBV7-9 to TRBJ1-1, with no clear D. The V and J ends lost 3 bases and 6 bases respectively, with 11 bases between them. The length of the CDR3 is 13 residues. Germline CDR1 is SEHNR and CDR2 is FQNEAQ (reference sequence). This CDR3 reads CASSFPGTPEAFF. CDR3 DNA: TGTGCCAGCAGCTTCCCCGGCACCCCTGAAGCTTTCTTT.

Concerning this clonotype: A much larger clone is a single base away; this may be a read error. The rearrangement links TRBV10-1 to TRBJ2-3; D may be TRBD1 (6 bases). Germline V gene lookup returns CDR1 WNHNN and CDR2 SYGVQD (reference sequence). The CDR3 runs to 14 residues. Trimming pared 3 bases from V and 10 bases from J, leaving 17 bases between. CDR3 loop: CASSDGWGLSAQYF. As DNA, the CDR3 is TGCGCCAGCAGTGATGGTTGGGGGCTATCTGCGCAGTATTTT.

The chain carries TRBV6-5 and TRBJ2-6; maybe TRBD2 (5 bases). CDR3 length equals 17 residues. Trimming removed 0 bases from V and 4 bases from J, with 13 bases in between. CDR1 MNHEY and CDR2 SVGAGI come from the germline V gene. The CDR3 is CASSYSVAGTGANVLTF. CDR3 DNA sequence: TGTGCCAGCAGTTACTCGGTTGCGGGTACCGGGGCCAACGTCCTGACTTTC.

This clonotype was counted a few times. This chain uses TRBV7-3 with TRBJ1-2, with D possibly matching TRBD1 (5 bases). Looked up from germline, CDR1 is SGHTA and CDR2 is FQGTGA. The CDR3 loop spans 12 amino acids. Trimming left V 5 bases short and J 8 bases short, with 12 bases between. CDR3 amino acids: CASSGGGHGYTF. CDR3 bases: TGTGCCAGCAGCGGCGGGGGTCACGGCTACACCTTC.

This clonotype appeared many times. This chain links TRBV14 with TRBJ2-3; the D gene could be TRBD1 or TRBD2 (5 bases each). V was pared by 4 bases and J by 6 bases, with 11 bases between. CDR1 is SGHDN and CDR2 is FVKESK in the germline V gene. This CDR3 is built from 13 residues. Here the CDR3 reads CASSLGAADTQYF. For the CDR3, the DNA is TGTGCCAGCAGCCTCGGGGCCGCGGATACGCAGTATTTT.

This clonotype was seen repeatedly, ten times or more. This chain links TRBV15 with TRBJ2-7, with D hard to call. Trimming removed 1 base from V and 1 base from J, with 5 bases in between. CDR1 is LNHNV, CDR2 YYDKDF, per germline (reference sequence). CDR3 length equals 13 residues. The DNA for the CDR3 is TGTGCCACCAGCAGAGGGATTTCCTACGAGCAGTACGTC. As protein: CATSRGISYEQYV.

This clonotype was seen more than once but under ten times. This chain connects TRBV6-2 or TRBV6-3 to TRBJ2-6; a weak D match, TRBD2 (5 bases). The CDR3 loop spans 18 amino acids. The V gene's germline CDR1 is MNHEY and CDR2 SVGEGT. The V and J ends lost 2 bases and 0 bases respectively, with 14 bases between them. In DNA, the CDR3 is TGTGCCAGCAGTTACACTAGGTTCCTCCTCTCTGGGGCCAACGTCCTGACTTTC. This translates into CASSYTRFLLSGANVLTF.

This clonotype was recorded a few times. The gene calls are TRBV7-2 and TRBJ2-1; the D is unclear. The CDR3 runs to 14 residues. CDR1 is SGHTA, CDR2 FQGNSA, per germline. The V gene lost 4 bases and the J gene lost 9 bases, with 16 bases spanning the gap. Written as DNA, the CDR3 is TGTGCCAGCAGCTCCCGGACGAGCGAAGGTGAGCAGTTCTTC. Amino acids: CASSSRTSEGEQFF. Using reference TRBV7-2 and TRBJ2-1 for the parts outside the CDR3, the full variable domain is GAGVSQSPSNKVTEKGKDVELRCDPISGHTALYWYRQSLGQGLEFLIYFQGNSAPDKSGLPSDRFSAERTGGSVSTLTIQRTQQEDSAVYLCASSSRTSEGEQFFGPGTRLTVL.

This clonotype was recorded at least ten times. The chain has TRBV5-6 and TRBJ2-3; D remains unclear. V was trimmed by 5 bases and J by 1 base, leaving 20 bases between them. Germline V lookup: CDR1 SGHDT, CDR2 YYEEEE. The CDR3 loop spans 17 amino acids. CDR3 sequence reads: CASRPLGGPLRTDTQYF. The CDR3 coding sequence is TGTGCCAGCAGACCCCTAGGTGGTCCTCTTCGCACAGATACGCAGTATTTT.

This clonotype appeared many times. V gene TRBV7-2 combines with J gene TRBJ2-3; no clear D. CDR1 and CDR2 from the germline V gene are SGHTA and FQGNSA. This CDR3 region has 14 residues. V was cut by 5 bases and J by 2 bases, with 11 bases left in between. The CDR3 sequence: CASSQRMFTDTQYF. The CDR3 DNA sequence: TGTGCCAGCAGCCAGCGCATGTTCACAGATACGCAGTATTTT.

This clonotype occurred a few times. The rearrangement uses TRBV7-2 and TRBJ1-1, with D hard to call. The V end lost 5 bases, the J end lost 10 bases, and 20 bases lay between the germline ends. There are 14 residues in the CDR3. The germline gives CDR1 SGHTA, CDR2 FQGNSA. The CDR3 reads CASSPNSYLPGAFF. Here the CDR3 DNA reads TGTGCCAGCAGCCCGAACAGCTACCTCCCAGGAGCTTTCTTT.

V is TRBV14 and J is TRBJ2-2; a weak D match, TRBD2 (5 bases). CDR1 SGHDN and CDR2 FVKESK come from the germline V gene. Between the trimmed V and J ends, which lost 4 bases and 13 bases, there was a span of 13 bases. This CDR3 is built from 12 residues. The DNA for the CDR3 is TGTGCCAGCAGCCCATGGACCGAGGGGCTGTTTTTT. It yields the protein CASSPWTEGLFF.

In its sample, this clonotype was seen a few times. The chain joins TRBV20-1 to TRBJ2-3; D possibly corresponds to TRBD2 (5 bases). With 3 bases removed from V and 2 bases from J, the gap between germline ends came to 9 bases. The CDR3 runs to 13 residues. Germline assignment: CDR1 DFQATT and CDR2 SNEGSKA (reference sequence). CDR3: CSARGSPTDTQYF. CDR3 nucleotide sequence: TGCAGTGCTAGGGGGAGTCCCACAGATACGCAGTATTTT.

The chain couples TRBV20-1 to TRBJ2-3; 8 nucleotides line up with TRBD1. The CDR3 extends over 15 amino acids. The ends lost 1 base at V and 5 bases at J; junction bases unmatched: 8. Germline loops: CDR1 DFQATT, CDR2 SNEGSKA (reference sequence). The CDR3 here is CSARGGATGEDTQYF. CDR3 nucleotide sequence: TGCAGTGCTAGAGGGGGGGCGACAGGGGAAGATACGCAGTATTTT.

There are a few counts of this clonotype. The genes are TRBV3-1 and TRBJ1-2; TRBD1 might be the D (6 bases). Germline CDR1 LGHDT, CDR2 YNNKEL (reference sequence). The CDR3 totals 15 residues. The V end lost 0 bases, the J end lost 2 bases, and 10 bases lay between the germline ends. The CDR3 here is CASSQEGGLNYGYTF. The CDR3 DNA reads TGTGCCAGCAGCCAAGAAGGGGGGTTAAACTATGGCTACACCTTC.

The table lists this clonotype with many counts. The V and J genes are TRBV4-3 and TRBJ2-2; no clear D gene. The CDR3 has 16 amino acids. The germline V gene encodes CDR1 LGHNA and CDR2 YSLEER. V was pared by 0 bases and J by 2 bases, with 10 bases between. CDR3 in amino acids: CASSQESSFNTGELFF. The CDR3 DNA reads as TGCGCCAGCAGCCAAGAATCCAGTTTTAACACCGGGGAGCTGTTTTTT.

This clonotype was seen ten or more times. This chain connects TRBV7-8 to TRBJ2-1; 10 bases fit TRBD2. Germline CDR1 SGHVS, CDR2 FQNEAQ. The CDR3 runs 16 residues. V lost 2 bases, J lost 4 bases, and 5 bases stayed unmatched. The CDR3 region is CASSLSGGARYNEQFF. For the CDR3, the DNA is TGTGCCAGCAGCTTAAGCGGGGGGGCGAGATACAATGAGCAGTTCTTC.

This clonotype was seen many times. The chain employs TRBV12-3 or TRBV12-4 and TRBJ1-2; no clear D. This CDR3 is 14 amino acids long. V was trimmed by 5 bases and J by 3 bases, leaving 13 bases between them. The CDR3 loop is CASSRNVGDYGYTF. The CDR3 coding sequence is TGTGCCAGCAGTCGCAATGTAGGTGACTATGGCTACACCTTC.

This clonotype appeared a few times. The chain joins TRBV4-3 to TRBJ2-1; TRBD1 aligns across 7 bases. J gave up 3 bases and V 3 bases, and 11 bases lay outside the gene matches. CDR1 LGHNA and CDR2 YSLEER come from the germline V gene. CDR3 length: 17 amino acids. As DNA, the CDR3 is TGCGCCAGCAGCCATAATCTCCCAGGGGGTGACTACAATGAGCAGTTCTTC. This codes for CASSHNLPGGDYNEQFF.

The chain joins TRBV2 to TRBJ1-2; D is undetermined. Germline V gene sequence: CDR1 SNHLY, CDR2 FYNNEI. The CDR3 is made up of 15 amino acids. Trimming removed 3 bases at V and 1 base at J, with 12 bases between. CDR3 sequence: CASSDQVGGNYGYTF. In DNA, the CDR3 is TGTGCCAGCAGTGACCAGGTCGGCGGTAACTATGGCTACACCTTC.